This is a list of T cell receptor beta chains from one sample in a study of memory CD4+ T cells and cytomegalovirus serostatus. Data came from immunoSEQ multiplex PCR; TCRdb stores just in-frame clones and leaves some out. The data hold tens of thousands of clones, with under 80% observed a single time. The sequenced sample consisted of memory CD4+ T cells from blood. Every receptor here comes from an adult in good health and CMV-seronegative. The CDR3 runs from the conserved cysteine through the conserved F or W. D genes are given only for firm matches. Clone sizes are given selectively: once, few, many, or a class where the clone is expanded.

d_call,j_call,v_call,clone_size,cdr3_nt,cdr3_aa
TRBD1,TRBJ1-3,TRBV30,once,TGTGCCTCAGGGGCAGGGGGCTTCTCTGGAAACACCATATATTTT,CASGAGGFSGNTIYF
TRBD1,TRBJ1-1,TRBV5-1,few,TGCGCCAGCAGCTTTCGGACAGGGGCAGGGACTGAAGCTTTCTTT,CASSFRTGAGTEAFF
-,TRBJ1-1,TRBV19,-,TGTGCCAGTACCGACCAATGGGCAGCTTTCTTT,CASTDQWAAFF
TRBD1,TRBJ1-6,TRBV28,-,TGTGCCAGTCATACTACAAACAGGGGTTGGGGCTCACCCCTCCACTTT,CASHTTNRGWGSPLHF
TRBD1,TRBJ1-2,TRBV18,-,TGTGCCAGCTCAAAATCTCCTCCACAGGGGGGGCTCTATGGCTACACCTTC,CASSKSPPQGGLYGYTF
-,TRBJ2-5,TRBV12-5,-,TGTGCTAGTGGTTCACCCCCCCCAGAGACCCAGTACTTC,CASGSPPPETQYF
-,TRBJ2-5,TRBV5-1,-,TGCGCCAGCAGCTTGTCGGGCGGGGTTCAAGAGACCCAGTACTTC,CASSLSGGVQETQYF
TRBD1,TRBJ2-3,TRBV7-9,-,TGTGCCAGCAGCGCGACAGGGGGCAGGGATACGCAGTATTTT,CASSATGGRDTQYF
-,TRBJ1-2,TRBV2,-,TGTGCCAGCAAACAGAGCCTTTATGGCTACACCTTC,CASKQSLYGYTF
-,TRBJ1-4,TRBV5-8,-,TGTGCCAGCAGCAGGGCCCAGAGATCCTATGAAAAACTGTTTTTT,CASSRAQRSYEKLFF
-,TRBJ2-2,TRBV18,-,TGTGCCAGCTCACTCCTGGGCGACACCGGGGAGCTGTTTTTT,CASSLLGDTGELFF